The clone carrying this T cell receptor beta chain has a count of ten or more. The antigen remains unidentified. This sample was included in a study of T cells after yellow fever vaccination. Findings and limits, study-wide: High-abundance clonotypes from the bulk population could contaminate FACS-sorted repertoires.

TCRdb independently ran MiXCR on the 5' RACE reads; one entry per CDR3 protein. The data hold about 340,000 distinct CDR3 sequences, with about 8.7% observed a single time. V lost 2 bases and J 8 bases, leaving 8 bases between the germline ends. The CDR3 consists of 12 residues. Germline V gives CDR1 MNHEY, CDR2 SVGEGT. The TCR originated in a man between 18 and 29 years old who received the YFV17D yellow fever vaccine. The rearrangement joins TRBV6-2 or TRBV6-3 to TRBJ2-3; D may be TRBD1 (5 bases). This material consisted of PBMCs, taken on the day of the first yellow fever vaccination. The CDR3 is CASSYLQATQYF. CDR3 sequence (DNA): TGTGCCAGCAGTTACCTACAGGCTACGCAGTATTTT.